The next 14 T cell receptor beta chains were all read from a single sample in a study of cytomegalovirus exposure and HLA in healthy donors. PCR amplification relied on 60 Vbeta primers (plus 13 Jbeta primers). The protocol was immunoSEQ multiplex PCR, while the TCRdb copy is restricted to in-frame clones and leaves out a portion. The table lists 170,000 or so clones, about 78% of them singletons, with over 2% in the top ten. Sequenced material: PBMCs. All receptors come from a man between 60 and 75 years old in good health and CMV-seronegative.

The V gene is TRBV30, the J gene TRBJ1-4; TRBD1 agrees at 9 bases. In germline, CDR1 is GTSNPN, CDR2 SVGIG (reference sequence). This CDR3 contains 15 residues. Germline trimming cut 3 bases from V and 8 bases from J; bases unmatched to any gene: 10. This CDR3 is CAWRAGQGSGEKLFF. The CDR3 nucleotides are TGTGCCTGGAGGGCCGGACAGGGGTCGGGGGAAAAACTGTTTTTT.

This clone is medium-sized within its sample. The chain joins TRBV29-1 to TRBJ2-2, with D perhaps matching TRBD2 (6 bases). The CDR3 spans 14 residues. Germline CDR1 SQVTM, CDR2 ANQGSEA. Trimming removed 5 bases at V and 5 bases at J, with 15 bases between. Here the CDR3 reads CSVRASVTTGELFF. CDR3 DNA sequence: TGCAGCGTTCGGGCTAGCGTTACAACCGGGGAGCTGTTTTTT.

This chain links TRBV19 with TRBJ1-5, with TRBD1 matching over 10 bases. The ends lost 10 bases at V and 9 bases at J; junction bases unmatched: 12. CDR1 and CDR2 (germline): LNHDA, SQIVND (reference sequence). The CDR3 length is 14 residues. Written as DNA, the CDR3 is TGTGCCATCCAAGGACAGGGGGTCGTTACGCCCCAGCATTTT. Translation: CAIQGQGVVTPQHF.

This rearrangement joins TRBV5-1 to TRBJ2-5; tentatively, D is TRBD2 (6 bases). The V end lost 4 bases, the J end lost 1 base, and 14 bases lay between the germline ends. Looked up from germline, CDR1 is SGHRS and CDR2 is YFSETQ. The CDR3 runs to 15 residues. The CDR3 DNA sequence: TGCGCCAGCAGCCCTCGGGGAGGAGGCCAAGAGACCCAGTACTTC. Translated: CASSPRGGGQETQYF.

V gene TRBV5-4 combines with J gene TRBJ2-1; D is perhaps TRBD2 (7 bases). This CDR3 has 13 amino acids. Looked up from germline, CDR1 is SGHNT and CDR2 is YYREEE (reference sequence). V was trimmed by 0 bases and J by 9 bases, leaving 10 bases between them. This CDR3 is CASSLDREGEQFF. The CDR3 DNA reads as TGTGCCAGCAGCTTGGACAGGGAGGGTGAGCAGTTCTTC.

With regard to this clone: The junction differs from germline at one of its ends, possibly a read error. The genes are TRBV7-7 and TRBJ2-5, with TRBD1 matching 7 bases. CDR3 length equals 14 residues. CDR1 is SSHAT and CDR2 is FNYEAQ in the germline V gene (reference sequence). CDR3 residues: CASSFTGDQETQYF. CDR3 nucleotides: TGTGCTAGCAGCTTTACAGGGGACCAAGAGACCCAGTACTTC.

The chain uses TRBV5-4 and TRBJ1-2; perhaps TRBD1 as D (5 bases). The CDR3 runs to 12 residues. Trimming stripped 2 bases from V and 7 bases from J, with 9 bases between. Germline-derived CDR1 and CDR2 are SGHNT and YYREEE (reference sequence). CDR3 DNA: TGTGCCAGCAGCTTTGACAGTGGTGGCTACACCTTC. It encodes CASSFDSGGYTF.

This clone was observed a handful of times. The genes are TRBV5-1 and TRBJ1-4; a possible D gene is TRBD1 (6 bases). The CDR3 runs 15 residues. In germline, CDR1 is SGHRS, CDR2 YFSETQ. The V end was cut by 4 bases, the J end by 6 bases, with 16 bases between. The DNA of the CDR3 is TGCGCCAGCAGCCTCGGCGGGGGCGCGGATGAAAAACTGTTTTTT. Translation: CASSLGGGADEKLFF. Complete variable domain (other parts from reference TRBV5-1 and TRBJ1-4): KAGVTQTPRYLIKTRGQQVTLSCSPISGHRSVSWYQQTPGQGLQFLFEYFSETQRNKGNFPGRFSGRQFSNSRSEMNVSTLELGDSALYLCASSLGGGADEKLFFGSGTQLSVL.

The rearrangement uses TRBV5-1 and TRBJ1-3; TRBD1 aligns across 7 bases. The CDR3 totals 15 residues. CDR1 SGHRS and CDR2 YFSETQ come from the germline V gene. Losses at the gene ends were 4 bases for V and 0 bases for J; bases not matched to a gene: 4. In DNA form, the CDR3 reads TGCGCCAGCAGCCTGGGACAGAACTCTGGAAACACCATATATTTT. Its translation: CASSLGQNSGNTIYF.

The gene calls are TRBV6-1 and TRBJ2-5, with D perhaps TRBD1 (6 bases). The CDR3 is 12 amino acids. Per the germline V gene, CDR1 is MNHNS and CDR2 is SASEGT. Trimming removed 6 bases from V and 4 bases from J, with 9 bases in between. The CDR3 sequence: CASSRGGETQYF. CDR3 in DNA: TGTGCCAGCAGCAGGGGTGGAGAGACCCAGTACTTC.

CDR3 protein: CASSQAERANVLTF. In nucleotides, the CDR3 is TGCGCCAGCAGCCAAGCCGAGAGGGCCAACGTCCTGACTTTC. This chain connects TRBV4-1 to TRBJ2-6; no firm D call. In germline, CDR1 is MGHRA, CDR2 YSYEKL. Trimming shortened V by 1 base and J by 5 bases, and 6 bases separated the two germline ends. This CDR3 contains 14 residues.

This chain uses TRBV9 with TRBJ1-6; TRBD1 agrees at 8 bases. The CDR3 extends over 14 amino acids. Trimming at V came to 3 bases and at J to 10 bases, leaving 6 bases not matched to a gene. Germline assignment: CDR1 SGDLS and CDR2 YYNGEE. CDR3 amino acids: CASSAGGSRSPLHF. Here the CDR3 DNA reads TGTGCCAGCAGCGCAGGGGGCAGTCGGTCACCCCTCCACTTT.

The CDR3 DNA reads as TGTGCCAGCAGCTCCTGGGACAGGGAAGTAAATTCACCCCTCCACTTT. It encodes CASSSWDREVNSPLHF. This chain links TRBV5-6 with TRBJ1-6; TRBD1 agrees at 9 bases. V was clipped by 3 bases and J by 7 bases; unmatched bases: 8. CDR3 length: 16 residues. Germline lookup yields CDR1 SGHDT and CDR2 YYEEEE.

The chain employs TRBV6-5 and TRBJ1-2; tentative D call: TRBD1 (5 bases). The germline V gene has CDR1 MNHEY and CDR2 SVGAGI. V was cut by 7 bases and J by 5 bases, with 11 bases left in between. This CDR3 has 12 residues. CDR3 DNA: TGTGCCAGCATGAACAGGTTTTATGGCTACACCTTC. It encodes CASMNRFYGYTF.